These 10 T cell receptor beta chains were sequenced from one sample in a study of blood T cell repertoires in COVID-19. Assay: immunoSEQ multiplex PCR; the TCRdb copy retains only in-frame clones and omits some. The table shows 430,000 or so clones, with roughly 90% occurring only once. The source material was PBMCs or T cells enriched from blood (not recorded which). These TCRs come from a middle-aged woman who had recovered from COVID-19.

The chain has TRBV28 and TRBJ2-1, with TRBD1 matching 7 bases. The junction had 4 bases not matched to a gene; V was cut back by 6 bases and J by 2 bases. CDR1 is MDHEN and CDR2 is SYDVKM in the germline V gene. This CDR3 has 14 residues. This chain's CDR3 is CASRGRGTYNEQFF. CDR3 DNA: TGTGCCAGCAGGGGCAGGGGGACCTACAATGAGCAGTTCTTC.

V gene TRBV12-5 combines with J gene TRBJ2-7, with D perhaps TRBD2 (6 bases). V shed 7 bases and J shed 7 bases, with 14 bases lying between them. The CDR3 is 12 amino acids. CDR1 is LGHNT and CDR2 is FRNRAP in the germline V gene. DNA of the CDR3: TGTGCTAGTGAGCCCTACGGGGGAGAGCAGTACTTC. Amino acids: CASEPYGGEQYF.

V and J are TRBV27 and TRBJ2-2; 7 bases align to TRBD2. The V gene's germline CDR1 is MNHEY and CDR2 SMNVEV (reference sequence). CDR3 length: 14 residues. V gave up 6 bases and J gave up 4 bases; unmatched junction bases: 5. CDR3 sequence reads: CASSSGTTTGELFF. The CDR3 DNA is TGTGCCAGCAGCTCAGGGACTACCACCGGGGAGCTGTTTTTT.

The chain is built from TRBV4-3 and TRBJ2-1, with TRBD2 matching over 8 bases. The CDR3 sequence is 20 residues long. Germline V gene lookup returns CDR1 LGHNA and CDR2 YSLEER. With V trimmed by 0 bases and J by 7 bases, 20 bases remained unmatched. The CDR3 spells CASSQDSLNHGTRSRNEQFF. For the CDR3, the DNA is TGCGCCAGCAGCCAAGATTCTTTGAATCACGGGACTAGGAGTCGGAATGAGCAGTTCTTC.

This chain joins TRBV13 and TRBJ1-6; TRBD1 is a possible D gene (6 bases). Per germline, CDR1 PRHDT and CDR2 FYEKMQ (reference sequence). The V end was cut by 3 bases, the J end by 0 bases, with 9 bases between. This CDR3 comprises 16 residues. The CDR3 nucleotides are TGTGCCAGCAGCTTCAGGGGTAGCTCCTATAATTCACCCCTCCACTTT. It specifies CASSFRGSSYNSPLHF.

CDR3 in amino acids: CASSRQGASLYGYTF. The CDR3 nucleotides are TGTGCCAGCAGTAGACAGGGGGCCTCCCTCTATGGCTACACCTTC. This chain joins TRBV27 and TRBJ1-2, with 10 bases fitting TRBD1. The CDR3 is made up of 15 amino acids. Germline trimming cut 5 bases from V and 4 bases from J; bases unmatched to any gene: 7. Germline CDR1 and CDR2: MNHEY and SMNVEV (reference sequence).

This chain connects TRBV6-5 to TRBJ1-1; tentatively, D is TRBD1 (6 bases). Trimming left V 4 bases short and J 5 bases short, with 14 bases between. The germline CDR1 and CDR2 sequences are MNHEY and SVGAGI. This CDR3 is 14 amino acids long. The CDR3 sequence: CASSLGGLGTEAFF. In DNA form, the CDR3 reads TGTGCCAGCAGTTTAGGGGGTTTGGGGACTGAAGCTTTCTTT.

The CDR3 region has the DNA TGTGCCAGCTCACCGCAACAGGGTTCAGGAAACACCATATATTTT. Its protein is CASSPQQGSGNTIYF. The V gene is TRBV18, the J gene TRBJ1-3, with D possibly matching TRBD1 (6 bases). V was clipped by 3 bases and J by 4 bases, with 13 bases between them. Germline CDR1 and CDR2: KGHSH and LQKENI. This CDR3 comprises 15 residues.

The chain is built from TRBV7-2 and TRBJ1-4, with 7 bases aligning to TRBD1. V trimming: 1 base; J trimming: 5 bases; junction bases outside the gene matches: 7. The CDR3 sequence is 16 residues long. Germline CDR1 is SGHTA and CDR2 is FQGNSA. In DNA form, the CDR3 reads TGTGCCAGCAGCTTAGTAGGAGCGACAGGGAATGAAAAACTGTTTTTT. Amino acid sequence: CASSLVGATGNEKLFF.

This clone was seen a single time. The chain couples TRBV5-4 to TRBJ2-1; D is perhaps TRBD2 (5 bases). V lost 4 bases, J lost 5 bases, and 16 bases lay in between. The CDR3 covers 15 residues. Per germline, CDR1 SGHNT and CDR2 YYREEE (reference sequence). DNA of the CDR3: TGTGCCAGCAGCCCCTCGAGAGGGCGAGACAATGAGCAGTTCTTC. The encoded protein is CASSPSRGRDNEQFF.